Many counts were recorded for the clone carrying this TCR beta chain. Its antigen is currently unknown. The record originates from a study of shared clonotypes between healthy human individuals. CD4+ cells underwent separation, giving CD45RA+ naive and CD45RA-negative memory subsets. General study points: Sampling used blood alone; tissue repertoires probably differ. Generation of non-shared clonotypes was less probable than generation of clonotypes shared by all four donors.

With 4 bases removed from V and 2 bases from J, the gap between germline ends came to 9 bases. CDR3 length: 14 residues. Germline V gene data show CDR1 as SGHNT and CDR2 as YYREEE (reference sequence). Per the study methods: There were no quality scores in the junction-only immunoSEQ sequences, so filtering differed. Using immunoSEQ multiplex PCR, the repertoire was profiled, and TCRdb retains in-frame clones only, with some absent. V and J calls and clone size come straight from that table; D and trimming were deduced from the DNA. The sample consists of under 1,100,000 clones, about 77% of them appearing once.

This rearrangement joins TRBV5-4 to TRBJ1-4; D is uncertain. This TCR was recovered from a man aged 18 to 30 in good health. The material sequenced was memory CD4+ T cells sorted from blood. Subset here: CD45RA-negative fraction. The CDR3 sequence: CASSRSGTNEKLFF. CDR3 DNA: TGTGCCAGCAGCCGGTCCGGGACTAATGAAAAACTGTTTTTT.